These 17 T cell receptor beta chains were all obtained from the same sample, sequenced in a study of blood T cell repertoires in COVID-19. Clones were sequenced by immunoSEQ multiplex PCR, and TCRdb holds only the in-frame ones, with some missing. The data hold 150,000 or so clones, with approximately 87% observed a single time. The specimen sequenced was peripheral blood. The receptor set was obtained from a human donor in a cohort sampled during active COVID-19.

The chain's CDR3 is CASSLLGDTEAFF. CDR3 bases: TGTGCCAGCAGCCTCCTAGGGGACACTGAAGCTTTCTTT. The chain links TRBV9 to TRBJ1-1; perhaps TRBD1 as D (5 bases). CDR1 is SGDLS, CDR2 YYNGEE, per germline. This CDR3 is built from 13 residues. V gave up 4 bases and J gave up 3 bases, with 10 bases separating them.

In this sample, this clone turned up many times. This sequence joins TRBV7-6 and TRBJ1-5; D is ambiguous. V lost 1 base to trimming and J lost 0 bases, with 7 bases between them. The CDR3 contains 15 residues. Germline V CDR1 and CDR2: SGHVS, FNYEAQ. The CDR3 DNA follows: TGTGCCAGCAGCTTAGGCCCAGATAGCAATCAGCCCCAGCATTTT. This encodes CASSLGPDSNQPQHF.

The count of this clone is one. This chain joins TRBV19 and TRBJ2-1; TRBD2 aligns across 13 bases. The CDR3 spans 16 residues. Per the germline V gene, CDR1 is LNHDA and CDR2 is SQIVND (reference sequence). The ends lost 5 bases at V and 10 bases at J; junction bases unmatched: 11. This chain's CDR3 is CASSLRTSGGAREQFF. The DNA of the CDR3 is TGTGCCAGTAGTCTCAGAACTAGCGGGGGGGCTAGGGAGCAGTTCTTC.

The chain links TRBV7-2 to TRBJ1-2; D gene ambiguous. This CDR3 region has 14 residues. V was trimmed by 6 bases and J by 8 bases, leaving 19 bases between them. In germline, CDR1 is SGHTA, CDR2 FQGNSA. DNA of the CDR3: TGTGCCAGCAGTCCCGAGGGTCTGCCGGGGGGCTACACCTTC. It specifies CASSPEGLPGGYTF.

This chain joins TRBV3-1 (or the pseudogene TRBV3-2) and TRBJ1-4; 8 positions match TRBD1. V was clipped by 1 base and J by 0 bases; unmatched bases: 4. CDR1 is LGHDT and CDR2 is YNNKEL in the germline V gene (reference sequence). This CDR3 comprises 17 residues. CDR3 coding DNA: TGTGCCAGCAGCCAAGGGGACAGGCTTGCAACTAATGAAAAACTGTTTTTT. Translating it yields CASSQGDRLATNEKLFF.

The CDR3 DNA sequence: TGCGCCAGCAGCGCCGGCGGTAACACCGGGGAGCTGTTTTTT. This sequence encodes CASSAGGNTGELFF. The chain employs TRBV5-1 and TRBJ2-2; unclear D gene. Trimming took off 4 bases at V and 2 bases at J, with 9 bases between the two ends. This CDR3 spans 14 amino acids. Germline V CDR1 and CDR2: SGHRS, YFSETQ.

This clone has a single count. V gene TRBV7-9 combines with J gene TRBJ2-1, with D possibly TRBD2 on 6 matching bases. This CDR3 spans 14 amino acids. Trimming cost V 4 bases and J 7 bases, with 14 bases left between them. The germline CDR1 and CDR2 sequences are SEHNR and FQNEAQ (reference sequence). The CDR3 DNA is TGTGCCAGCAGCTGGGGAGGAGTTGCGAATGAGCAGTTCTTC. It yields the protein CASSWGGVANEQFF.

The rearrangement links TRBV19 to TRBJ2-5; the match to TRBD2 covers 10 bases. This CDR3 contains 17 residues. The junction had 13 bases not matched to a gene; V was cut back by 4 bases and J by 5 bases. Germline loops: CDR1 LNHDA, CDR2 SQIVND (reference sequence). For the CDR3, the DNA is TGTGCCAGTAGTAGATATGGCGCGGGGGGACTAGCGGAGACCCAGTACTTC. Protein sequence: CASSRYGAGGLAETQYF.

The chain couples TRBV7-8 to TRBJ2-5; 7 bases are a match to TRBD1. The CDR3 sequence is 13 residues long. Germline V gene sequence: CDR1 SGHVS, CDR2 FQNEAQ. V was pared by 5 bases and J by 5 bases, with 5 bases of the junction left unmatched. Here the CDR3 reads CASSKGQWETQYF. CDR3 bases: TGTGCCAGCAGCAAGGGACAGTGGGAGACCCAGTACTTC.

The chain uses TRBV6-5 and TRBJ2-1; 12 nucleotides align to TRBD2. Germline V CDR1 and CDR2: MNHEY, SVGAGI. The CDR3 totals 15 residues. V was clipped by 6 bases and J by 8 bases; unmatched bases: 8. Here the CDR3 reads CASRVLAGGVHEQFF. The CDR3 bases are TGTGCCAGCAGGGTACTAGCGGGAGGAGTCCATGAGCAGTTCTTC.

This clone was counted a single time. The chain has TRBV3-1 (or the pseudogene TRBV3-2) and TRBJ2-1, with 10 bases aligning to TRBD2. V lost 3 bases to trimming and J lost 6 bases; unmatched junction nucleotides: 2. This CDR3 has 14 amino acids. In germline, CDR1 is LGHDT, CDR2 YNNKEL (reference sequence). This CDR3 reads CASSQLAGVNEQFF. The CDR3, as DNA: TGTGCCAGCAGCCAGCTAGCGGGAGTCAATGAGCAGTTCTTC.

This chain links TRBV7-2 with TRBJ1-1; D not resolved. The CDR3 loop spans 15 amino acids. The germline gives CDR1 SGHTA, CDR2 FQGNSA. Trimming stripped 5 bases from V and 2 bases from J, with 15 bases between. CDR3 nucleotides: TGTGCCAGCAGCCCCTCGGAGGGTCAAAACACTGAAGCTTTCTTT. Translating gives CASSPSEGQNTEAFF. The full variable domain, rest sourced from reference TRBV7-2 and TRBJ1-1, is GAGVSQSPSNKVTEKGKDVELRCDPISGHTALYWYRQSLGQGLEFLIYFQGNSAPDKSGLPSDRFSAERTGGSVSTLTIQRTQQEDSAVYLCASSPSEGQNTEAFFGQGTRLTVV.

The chain carries TRBV7-2 and TRBJ2-1, with TRBD2 matching over 7 bases. The CDR3 is made up of 17 amino acids. CDR1 and CDR2 (germline): SGHTA, FQGNSA. V trimming: 1 base; J trimming: 6 bases; junction bases outside the gene matches: 12. CDR3 DNA sequence: TGTGCCAGCAGCTTAGTGCGGACTAGTTCTCTCGGCAATGAGCAGTTCTTC. It translates to CASSLVRTSSLGNEQFF.

The rearrangement joins TRBV19 to TRBJ1-5; TRBD1 might be the D (5 bases). Trimming cost V 7 bases and J 7 bases, with 14 bases left between them. Per germline, CDR1 LNHDA and CDR2 SQIVND (reference sequence). The CDR3 sequence is 13 residues long. CDR3 region: CASTDRIDQPQHF. CDR3 bases: TGTGCCAGTACTGACAGAATTGACCAGCCCCAGCATTTT.

V usage is TRBV29-1 and J usage is TRBJ2-3; D remains ambiguous. Germline values: CDR1 SQVTM, CDR2 ANQGSEA. The CDR3 totals 12 residues. V was clipped by 8 bases and J by 0 bases, with 9 bases between them. The CDR3 nucleotides read TGCAGCCCCAGGTGGAGCACAGATACGCAGTATTTT. It yields the protein CSPRWSTDTQYF.

J is TRBJ2-7 and V is TRBV7-9; TRBD2 might be the D (6 bases). Germline assignment: CDR1 SEHNR and CDR2 FQNEAQ (reference sequence). V gave up 7 bases and J gave up 6 bases, with 16 bases separating them. The CDR3 consists of 13 residues. DNA of the CDR3: TGTGCCAGCACCCACGACGCGGGGCCCGAGCAGTACGTC. Translated: CASTHDAGPEQYV.

The chain uses TRBV3-1 (or the pseudogene TRBV3-2) and TRBJ1-1; no reliable D call. Trimming left V 4 bases short and J 4 bases short, with 16 bases between. Germline CDR1 LGHDT, CDR2 YNNKEL (reference sequence). The CDR3 is 15 amino acids. CDR3 amino acids: CASSPQRSSGTEAFF. Written as DNA, the CDR3 is TGTGCCAGCAGCCCCCAACGCTCTTCGGGCACTGAAGCTTTCTTT.